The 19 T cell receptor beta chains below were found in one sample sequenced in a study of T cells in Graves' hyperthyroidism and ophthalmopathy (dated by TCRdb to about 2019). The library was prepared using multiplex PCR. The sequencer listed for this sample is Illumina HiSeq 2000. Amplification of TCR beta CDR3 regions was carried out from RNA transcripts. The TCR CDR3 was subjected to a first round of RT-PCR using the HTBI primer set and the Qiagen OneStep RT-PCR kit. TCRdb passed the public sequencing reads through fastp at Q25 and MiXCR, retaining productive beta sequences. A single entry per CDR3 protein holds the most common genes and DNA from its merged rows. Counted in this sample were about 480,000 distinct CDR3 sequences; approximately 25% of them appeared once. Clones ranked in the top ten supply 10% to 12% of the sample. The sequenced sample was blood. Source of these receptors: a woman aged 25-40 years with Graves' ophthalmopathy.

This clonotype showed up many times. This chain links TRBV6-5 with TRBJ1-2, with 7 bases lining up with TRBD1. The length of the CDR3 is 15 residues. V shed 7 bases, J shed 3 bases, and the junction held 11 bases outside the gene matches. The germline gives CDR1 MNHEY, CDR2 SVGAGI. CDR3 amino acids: CASTSSQGGDYGYTF. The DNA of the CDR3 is TGTGCCAGCACCTCTTCCCAGGGGGGCGACTATGGCTACACCTTC.

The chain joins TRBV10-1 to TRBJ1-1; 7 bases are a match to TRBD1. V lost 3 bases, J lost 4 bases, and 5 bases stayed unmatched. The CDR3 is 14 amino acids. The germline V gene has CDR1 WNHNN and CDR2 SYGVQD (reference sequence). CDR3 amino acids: CASSERQGVTEAFF. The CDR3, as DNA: TGCGCCAGCAGTGAACGGCAGGGGGTCACTGAAGCTTTCTTT.

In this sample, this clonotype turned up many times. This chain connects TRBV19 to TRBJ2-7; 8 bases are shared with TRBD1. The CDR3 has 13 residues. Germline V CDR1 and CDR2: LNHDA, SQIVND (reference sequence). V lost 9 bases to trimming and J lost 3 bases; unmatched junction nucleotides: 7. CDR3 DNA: TGTGCCAGCCGACAGGGGACGTACTACGAGCAGTACTTC. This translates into CASRQGTYYEQYF. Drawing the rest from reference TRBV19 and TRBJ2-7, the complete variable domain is DGGITQSPKYLFRKEGQNVTLSCEQNLNHDAMYWYRQDPGQGLRLIYYSQIVNDFQKGDIAEGYSVSREKKESFPLTVTSAQKNPTAFYLCASRQGTYYEQYFGPGTRLTVT.

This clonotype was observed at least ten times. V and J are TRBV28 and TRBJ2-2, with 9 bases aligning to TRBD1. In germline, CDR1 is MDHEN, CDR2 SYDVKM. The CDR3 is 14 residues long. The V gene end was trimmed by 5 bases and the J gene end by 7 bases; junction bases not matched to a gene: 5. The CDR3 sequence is CASSPGQGIGELFF. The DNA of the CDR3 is TGTGCCAGCAGTCCGGGACAGGGAATCGGGGAGCTGTTTTTT.

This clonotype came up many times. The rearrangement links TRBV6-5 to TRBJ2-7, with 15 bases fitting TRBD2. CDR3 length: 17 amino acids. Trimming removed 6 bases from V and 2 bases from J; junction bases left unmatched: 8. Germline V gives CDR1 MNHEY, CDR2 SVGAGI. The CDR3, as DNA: TGTGCCAGCAGATCCGGGACTAGCGGGGGGTCAACCTACGAGCAGTACTTC. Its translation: CASRSGTSGGSTYEQYF.

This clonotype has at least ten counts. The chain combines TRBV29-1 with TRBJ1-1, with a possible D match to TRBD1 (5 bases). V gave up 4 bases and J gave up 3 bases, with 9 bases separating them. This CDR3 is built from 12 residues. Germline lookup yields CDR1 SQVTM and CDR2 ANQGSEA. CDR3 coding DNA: TGCAGCGTTGCAGGGTTATACACTGAAGCTTTCTTT. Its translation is CSVAGLYTEAFF.

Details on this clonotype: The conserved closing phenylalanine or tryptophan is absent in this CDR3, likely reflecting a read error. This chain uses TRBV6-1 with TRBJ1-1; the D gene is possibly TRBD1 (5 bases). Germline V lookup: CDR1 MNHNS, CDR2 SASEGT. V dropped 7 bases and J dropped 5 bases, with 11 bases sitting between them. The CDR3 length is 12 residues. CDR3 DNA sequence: TGTGCCAGCACCCCGGGGGGTACTGAAGCTTTCCTT. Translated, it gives CASTPGGTEAFL.

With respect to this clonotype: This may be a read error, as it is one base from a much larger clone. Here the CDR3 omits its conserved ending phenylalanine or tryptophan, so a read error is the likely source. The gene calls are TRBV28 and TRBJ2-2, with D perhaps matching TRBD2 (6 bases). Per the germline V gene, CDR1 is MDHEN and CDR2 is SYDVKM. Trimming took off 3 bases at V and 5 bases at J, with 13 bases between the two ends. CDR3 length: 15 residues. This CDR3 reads CASSLAPSGTGELFV. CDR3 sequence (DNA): TGTGCCAGCAGTTTGGCCCCGAGCGGGACCGGGGAGCTGTTTGTT.

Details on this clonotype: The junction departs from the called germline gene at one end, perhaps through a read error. The CDR3, as DNA: TGTGCCTGGGGTGTTTTGAGCGCCTATGAAGCTTTCTTT. It specifies CAWGVLSAYEAFF. V is TRBV30 and J is TRBJ1-1; D gene unclear. CDR3 length: 13 amino acids. Germline V gene sequence: CDR1 GTSNPN, CDR2 SVGIG (reference sequence).

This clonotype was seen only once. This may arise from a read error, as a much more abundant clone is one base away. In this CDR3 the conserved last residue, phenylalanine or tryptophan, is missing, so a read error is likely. Written as DNA, the CDR3 is TGCAGCGTTGGGACCCAGAACTATGGCTACACCTTA. It specifies CSVGTQNYGYTL. This sequence joins TRBV29-1 and TRBJ1-2; D uncertain. Trimming pared 4 bases from V and 2 bases from J, leaving 8 bases between. The CDR3 is made up of 12 amino acids. CDR1 and CDR2 (germline): SQVTM, ANQGSEA.

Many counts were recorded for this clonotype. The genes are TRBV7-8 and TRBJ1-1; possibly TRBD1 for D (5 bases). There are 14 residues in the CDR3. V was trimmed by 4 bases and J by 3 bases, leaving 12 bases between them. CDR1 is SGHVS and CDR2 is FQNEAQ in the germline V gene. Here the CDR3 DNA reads TGTGCCAGCAGCTCGACAGTGATGGACACTGAAGCTTTCTTT. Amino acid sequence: CASSSTVMDTEAFF.

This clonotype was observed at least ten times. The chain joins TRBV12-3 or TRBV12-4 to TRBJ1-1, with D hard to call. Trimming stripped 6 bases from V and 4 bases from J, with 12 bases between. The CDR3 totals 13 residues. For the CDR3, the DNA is TGTGCCAGCAGCCAGAATGGGATCACTGAAGCTTTCTTT. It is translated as CASSQNGITEAFF.

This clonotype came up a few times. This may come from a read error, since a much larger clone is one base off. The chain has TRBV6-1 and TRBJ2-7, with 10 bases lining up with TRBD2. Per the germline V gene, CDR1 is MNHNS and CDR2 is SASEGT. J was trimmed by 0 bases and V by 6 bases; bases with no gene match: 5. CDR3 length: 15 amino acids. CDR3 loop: CASSFGLADSYEQYF. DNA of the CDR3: TGTGCCAGCAGCTTCGGACTAGCGGACTCCTACGAGCAGTACTTC.

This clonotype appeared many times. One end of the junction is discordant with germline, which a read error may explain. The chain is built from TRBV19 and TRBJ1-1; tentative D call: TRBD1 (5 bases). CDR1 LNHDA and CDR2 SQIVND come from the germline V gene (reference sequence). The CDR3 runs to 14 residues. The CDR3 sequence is CASSSEGRWAEASF. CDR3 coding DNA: TGTGCCAGTAGTTCAGAGGGACGGTGGGCTGAAGCTTCCTTT.

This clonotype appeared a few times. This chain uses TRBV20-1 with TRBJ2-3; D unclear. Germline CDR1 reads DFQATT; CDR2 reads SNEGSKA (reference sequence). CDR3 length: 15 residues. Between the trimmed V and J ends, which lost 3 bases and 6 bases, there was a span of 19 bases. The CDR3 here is CSASQATVLMDTQYF. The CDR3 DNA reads TGCAGTGCTAGTCAGGCTACCGTTCTGATGGATACGCAGTATTTT.

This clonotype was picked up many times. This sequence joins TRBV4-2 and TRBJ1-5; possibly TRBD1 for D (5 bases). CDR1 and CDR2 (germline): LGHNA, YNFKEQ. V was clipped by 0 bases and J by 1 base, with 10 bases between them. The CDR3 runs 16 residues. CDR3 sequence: CASSQELGGSNQPQHF. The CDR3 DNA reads TGTGCCAGCAGCCAAGAGCTGGGGGGGAGCAATCAGCCCCAGCATTTT.

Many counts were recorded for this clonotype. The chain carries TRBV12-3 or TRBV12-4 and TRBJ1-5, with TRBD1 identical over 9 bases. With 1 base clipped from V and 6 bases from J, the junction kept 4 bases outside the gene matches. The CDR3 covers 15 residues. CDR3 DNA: TGTGCCAGCAGTTTAGAACAGGGGGCCATTCAGCCCCAGCATTTT. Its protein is CASSLEQGAIQPQHF.

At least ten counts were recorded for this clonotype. The CDR3 nucleotides read TGCAGCGTTGACAGGGGCCCTTCCTATGGCTACACCTTC. Translation: CSVDRGPSYGYTF. This chain links TRBV29-1 with TRBJ1-2, with D possibly TRBD1 on 6 matching bases. Per the germline V gene, CDR1 is SQVTM and CDR2 is ANQGSEA. Trimming took 3 bases from V and 4 from J, leaving 12 bases between them. The CDR3 consists of 13 residues.

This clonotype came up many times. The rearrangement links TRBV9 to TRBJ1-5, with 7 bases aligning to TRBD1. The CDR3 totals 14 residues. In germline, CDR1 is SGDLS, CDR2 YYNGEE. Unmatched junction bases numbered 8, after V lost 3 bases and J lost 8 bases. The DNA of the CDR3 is TGTGCCAGCAGCGCGTCCGGGACAGCTGAGCCCCAGCATTTT. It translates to CASSASGTAEPQHF.